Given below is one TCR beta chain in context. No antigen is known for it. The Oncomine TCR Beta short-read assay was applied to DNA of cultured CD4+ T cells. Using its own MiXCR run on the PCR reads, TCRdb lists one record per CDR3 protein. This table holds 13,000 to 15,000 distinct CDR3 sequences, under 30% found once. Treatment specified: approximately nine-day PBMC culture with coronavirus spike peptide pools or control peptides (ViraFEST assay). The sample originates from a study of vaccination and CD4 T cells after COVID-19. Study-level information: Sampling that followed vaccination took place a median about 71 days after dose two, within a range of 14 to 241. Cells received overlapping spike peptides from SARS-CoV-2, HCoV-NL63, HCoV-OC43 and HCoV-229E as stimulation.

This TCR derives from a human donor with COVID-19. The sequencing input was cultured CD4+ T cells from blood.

CDR3 sequence reads: CSVEDRERGGLGETQYF. As DNA, the CDR3 is TGCAGCGTTGAAGATCGCGAGCGGGGCGGGCTTGGAGAGACCCAGTACTTC. This chain links TRBV29-1 with TRBJ2-5; 7 bases agree with TRBD2. This CDR3 contains 17 residues. V dropped 0 bases and J dropped 4; count of bases not matched to a gene: 14. Germline V lookup: CDR1 SQVTM, CDR2 ANQGSEA.